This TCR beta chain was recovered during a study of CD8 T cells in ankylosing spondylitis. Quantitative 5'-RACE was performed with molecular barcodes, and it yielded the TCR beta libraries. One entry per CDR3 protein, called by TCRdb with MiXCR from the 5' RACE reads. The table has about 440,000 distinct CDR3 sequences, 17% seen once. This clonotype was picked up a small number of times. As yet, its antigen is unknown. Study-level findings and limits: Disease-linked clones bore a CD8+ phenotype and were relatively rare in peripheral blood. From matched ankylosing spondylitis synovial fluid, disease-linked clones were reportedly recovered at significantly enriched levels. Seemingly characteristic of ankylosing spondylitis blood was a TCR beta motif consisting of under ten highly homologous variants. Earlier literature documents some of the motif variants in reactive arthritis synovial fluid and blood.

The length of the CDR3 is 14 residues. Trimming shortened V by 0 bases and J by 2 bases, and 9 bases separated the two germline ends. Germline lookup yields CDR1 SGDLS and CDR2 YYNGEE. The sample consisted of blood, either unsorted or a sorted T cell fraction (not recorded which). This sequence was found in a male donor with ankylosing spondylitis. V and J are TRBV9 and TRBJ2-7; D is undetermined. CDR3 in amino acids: CASSVEPGTYEQYF. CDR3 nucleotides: TGTGCCAGCAGCGTAGAGCCAGGCACCTACGAGCAGTACTTC.